This entry lists 27 T cell receptor beta chains sequenced from one sample in a study of blood T cell repertoires in COVID-19. Here immunoSEQ multiplex PCR was the method, and the copy in TCRdb shows in-frame clones only, minus some. The data contain 250,000 to 300,000 clones, 75% to 90% of them singletons. The sample consisted of peripheral blood. These receptors came from a man in his thirties or forties with active or convalescent COVID-19.

This clone was counted a single time. The J gene is TRBJ1-1, the V gene TRBV7-2, with TRBD1 as a possible D gene (5 bases). Germline CDR1 and CDR2: SGHTA and FQGNSA. The CDR3 has 15 residues. V lost 0 bases and J lost 3, with 11 bases in between. The CDR3 protein is CASSLAGGWYTEAFF. The CDR3 DNA sequence: TGTGCCAGCAGCTTAGCGGGGGGTTGGTACACTGAAGCTTTCTTT.

This sequence joins TRBV5-1 and TRBJ1-2; maybe TRBD1 (6 bases). The germline V and J ends were trimmed by 4 bases and 0 bases, with 13 bases remaining between them. This CDR3 has 15 residues. Germline V gene data show CDR1 as SGHRS and CDR2 as YFSETQ. The CDR3 sequence: CASSHGQFSNYGYTF. CDR3 nucleotides: TGCGCCAGCAGCCACGGACAGTTTTCTAACTATGGCTACACCTTC.

The chain uses TRBV6-5 and TRBJ2-6; 7 bases map to TRBD1. This CDR3 spans 15 amino acids. The germline V gene has CDR1 MNHEY and CDR2 SVGAGI. Trimming cost V 6 bases and J 3 bases; bases outside gene matches: 5. Here the CDR3 reads CASSRDRVGANVLTF. The CDR3 coding sequence is TGTGCCAGCAGCCGCGACAGGGTTGGGGCCAACGTCCTGACTTTC.

The CDR3 sequence is CASSPQGNYGYTF. The DNA of the CDR3 is TGTGCCAGCAGTCCTCAGGGTAACTATGGCTACACCTTC. The chain links TRBV6-6 to TRBJ1-2; D possibly corresponds to TRBD1 (5 bases). This CDR3 is built from 13 residues. Germline values: CDR1 MNHNY, CDR2 SVGAGI (reference sequence). V lost 5 bases, J lost 1 base, and 8 bases lay in between.

The chain's CDR3 is CASSLTSATTQYF. In DNA form, the CDR3 reads TGCGCCAGCAGCTTGACATCAGCGACTACGCAGTATTTT. This rearrangement joins TRBV5-1 to TRBJ2-3; D not resolved. CDR1 is SGHRS and CDR2 is YFSETQ in the germline V gene. The V end lost 1 base, the J end lost 8 bases, and 11 bases lay between the germline ends. This CDR3 has 13 amino acids.

The CDR3 sequence: CASRPLTGVAFF. In nucleotides, the CDR3 is TGTGCCAGCAGGCCCCTTACGGGGGTCGCGTTCTTC. This rearrangement joins TRBV7-8 to TRBJ2-1; TRBD2 is a possible D gene (6 bases). Trimming shortened V by 6 bases and J by 15 bases, and 18 bases separated the two germline ends. There are 12 residues in the CDR3. The germline CDR1 and CDR2 sequences are SGHVS and FQNEAQ.

V is TRBV6-4 and J is TRBJ2-1, with D perhaps matching TRBD1 (6 bases). The CDR3 contains 13 residues. Per the germline V gene, CDR1 is MRHNA and CDR2 is SNTAGT. The ends were cut back, 3 bases at V and 3 bases at J, with 6 bases in the middle. In DNA form, the CDR3 reads TGTGCCAGCAGTGAACAGGGCTACAATGAGCAGTTCTTC. It specifies CASSEQGYNEQFF.

The genes are TRBV7-2 and TRBJ2-3; no reliable D call. CDR1 is SGHTA, CDR2 FQGNSA, per germline. V was cut by 0 bases and J by 2 bases, with 6 bases left in between. The CDR3 spans 14 residues. The CDR3 nucleotides are TGTGCCAGCAGCTTAGCCAGAACCACAGATACGCAGTATTTT. This sequence encodes CASSLARTTDTQYF.

The V call is TRBV9, the J call TRBJ2-2; weak D call: TRBD2 (5 bases). Germline V lookup: CDR1 SGDLS, CDR2 YYNGEE. The CDR3 is made up of 13 amino acids. Trimming removed 1 base at V and 4 bases at J, with 5 bases between. CDR3 coding DNA: TGTGCCAGCAGCGTACGGGGCACCGGGGAGCTGTTTTTT. This encodes CASSVRGTGELFF.

The genes are TRBV4-3 and TRBJ2-3; 9 bases map to TRBD1. The V and J ends lost 0 bases and 7 bases, in that order; junction bases with no gene match: 8. In germline, CDR1 is LGHNA, CDR2 YSLEER. CDR3 size: 16 residues. The DNA for the CDR3 is TGCGCCAGCAGCCAAGACACCGGGACAGGGTATCATACGCAGTATTTT. It yields the protein CASSQDTGTGYHTQYF.

The chain combines TRBV2 with TRBJ2-4; TRBD2 might be the D (5 bases). The germline V gene has CDR1 SNHLY and CDR2 FYNNEI. Between the trimmed V and J ends, which lost 4 bases and 0 bases, there was a span of 13 bases. The CDR3 runs 16 residues. As DNA, the CDR3 is TGTGCCAGCAGTGTTGGACTGACTCTAGCCAAAAACATTCAGTACTTC. It is translated as CASSVGLTLAKNIQYF.

The chain couples TRBV2 to TRBJ2-1; the D gene is possibly TRBD2 (5 bases). The V end lost 3 bases, the J end lost 3 bases, and 9 bases lay between the germline ends. Germline CDR1 SNHLY, CDR2 FYNNEI. The CDR3 totals 14 residues. The CDR3 loop is CASSDTGNYNEQFF. The CDR3 DNA sequence: TGTGCCAGCAGTGATACGGGGAACTACAATGAGCAGTTCTTC. Based on the CDR3 plus reference TRBV2 and TRBJ2-1, the full variable domain is EPEVTQTPSHQVTQMGQEVILRCVPISNHLYFYWYRQILGQKVEFLVSFYNNEISEKSEIFDDQFSVERPDGSNFTLKIRSTKLEDSAMYFCASSDTGNYNEQFFGPGTRLTVL.

V and J are TRBV7-2 and TRBJ2-7; 9 bases map to TRBD2. The germline V gene has CDR1 SGHTA and CDR2 FQGNSA. Trimming at V came to 8 bases and at J to 2 bases, leaving 7 bases not matched to a gene. This CDR3 has 14 residues. CDR3 bases: TGTGCCAGCTCTAGAGCGGGGGGTACCTACGAGCAGTACTTC. It is translated as CASSRAGGTYEQYF.

This chain uses TRBV11-2 with TRBJ1-3; 12 bases align to TRBD1. Germline CDR1 and CDR2: SGHAT and FQNNGV. The J segment lost 7 bases and the V segment lost 5 bases, leaving 12 bases of the junction unmatched. CDR3 length: 17 amino acids. CDR3 residues: CASSKTRDRGLGNTIYF. CDR3 bases: TGTGCCAGCAGCAAGACCCGGGACAGGGGGCTTGGGAACACCATATATTTT.

In this sample, this clone turned up once. This chain joins TRBV4-1 and TRBJ1-1; possible D gene TRBD1, 5 bases. V was trimmed by 4 bases and J by 4 bases, leaving 10 bases between them. This CDR3 contains 13 residues. In germline, CDR1 is MGHRA, CDR2 YSYEKL. The CDR3 DNA is TGCGCCAGCAGCCGTGATGGGGCCACTGAAGCTTTCTTT. Encoded protein: CASSRDGATEAFF.

The gene calls are TRBV2 and TRBJ1-1, with 7 bases matching TRBD1. Germline V lookup: CDR1 SNHLY, CDR2 FYNNEI. The CDR3 has 13 amino acids. The V and J ends lost 5 bases and 3 bases, in that order; junction bases with no gene match: 3. The CDR3 coding sequence is TGTGCCAGCAGTTTCGGACAGGACACTGAAGCTTTCTTT. Protein: CASSFGQDTEAFF. Using reference TRBV2 and TRBJ1-1 for the parts outside the CDR3, the full variable domain is EPEVTQTPSHQVTQMGQEVILRCVPISNHLYFYWYRQILGQKVEFLVSFYNNEISEKSEIFDDQFSVERPDGSNFTLKIRSTKLEDSAMYFCASSFGQDTEAFFGQGTRLTVV.

V gene TRBV9 combines with J gene TRBJ1-2; D is unresolved. The V gene lost 4 bases and the J gene lost 2 bases, with 3 bases spanning the gap. The CDR3 contains 11 residues. The germline V gene has CDR1 SGDLS and CDR2 YYNGEE. This chain's CDR3 is CASSQNYGYTF. As DNA, the CDR3 is TGTGCCAGCAGCCAAAACTATGGCTACACCTTC.

The chain is built from TRBV7-2 and TRBJ2-5, with TRBD2 as a possible D gene (5 bases). Germline V CDR1 and CDR2: SGHTA, FQGNSA. With 3 bases removed from V and 5 bases from J, the gap between germline ends came to 7 bases. This CDR3 spans 12 amino acids. CDR3 in DNA: TGTGCCAGCAGCTTTTCGGGGGAGACCCAGTACTTC. Its protein is CASSFSGETQYF. Together with reference TRBV7-2 and TRBJ2-5, the CDR3 gives the full variable domain: GAGVSQSPSNKVTEKGKDVELRCDPISGHTALYWYRQSLGQGLEFLIYFQGNSAPDKSGLPSDRFSAERTGGSVSTLTIQRTQQEDSAVYLCASSFSGETQYFGPGTRLLVL.

This chain joins TRBV4-3 and TRBJ1-6; 8 positions match TRBD1. This CDR3 comprises 14 residues. Losses at the gene ends were 0 bases for V and 9 bases for J; bases not matched to a gene: 1. Germline V gene sequence: CDR1 LGHNA, CDR2 YSLEER. The CDR3 DNA sequence: TGCGCCAGCAGCCAAGAAGACAGGGGTTCACCCCTCCACTTT. This sequence encodes CASSQEDRGSPLHF.

The genes are TRBV5-1 and TRBJ2-3, with 9 bases fitting TRBD2. Germline CDR1 SGHRS, CDR2 YFSETQ. The CDR3 contains 14 residues. V lost 4 bases to trimming and J lost 4 bases; unmatched junction nucleotides: 4. DNA for the CDR3: TGCGCCAGCAGCGCGGGGGGGGGCGCAGATACGCAGTATTTT. The encoded protein is CASSAGGGADTQYF.

This chain joins TRBV28 and TRBJ1-1; weak D call: TRBD1 (5 bases). The CDR3 spans 14 residues. The germline CDR1 and CDR2 sequences are MDHEN and SYDVKM. V was shortened by 6 bases and J by 11 bases, with 22 bases between the two germline ends. The DNA for the CDR3 is TGTGCCAGCAGCGTTCGTCTCGGCGGGGGACGCGCTTTCTTT. It encodes CASSVRLGGGRAFF.

This chain uses TRBV9 with TRBJ1-3; 7 nucleotides agree with TRBD1. The CDR3 is made up of 14 amino acids. CDR1 is SGDLS, CDR2 YYNGEE, per germline. The trim removed 3 bases at V and 4 bases at J, leaving 4 bases unmatched. Here the CDR3 reads CASSATGQGNTIYF. The CDR3 DNA reads TGTGCCAGCAGCGCGACGGGACAGGGAAACACCATATATTTT.

The rearrangement links TRBV7-9 to TRBJ1-2; 9 nucleotides align to TRBD1. The CDR3 totals 13 residues. Losses at the gene ends were 5 bases for V and 6 bases for J; bases not matched to a gene: 4. Germline CDR1 is SEHNR and CDR2 is FQNEAQ (reference sequence). In DNA form, the CDR3 reads TGTGCCAGCAGCATCCGGGACAGGGATGGCTACACCTTC. Translating gives CASSIRDRDGYTF.

The CDR3 DNA reads TGTGCTAGTGGTCTTGGGACAGCGAACACCGGGGAGCTGTTTTTT. Translated, it gives CASGLGTANTGELFF. The J gene is TRBJ2-2, the V gene TRBV12-5; 7 bases fit TRBD1. Looked up from germline, CDR1 is LGHNT and CDR2 is FRNRAP. The CDR3 loop spans 15 amino acids. J lost 0 bases, V lost 5 bases, and 3 bases had no gene match. Full variable domain (rest looked up from reference TRBV12-5 and TRBJ2-2): DARVTQTPRHKVTEMGQEVTMRCQPILGHNTVFWYRQTMMQGLELLAYFRNRAPLDDSGMPKDRFSAEMPDATLATLKIQPSEPRDSAVYFCASGLGTANTGELFFGEGSRLTVL.

J is TRBJ2-1 and V is TRBV5-4; 10 nucleotides line up with TRBD1. This CDR3 is 16 amino acids long. The J segment lost 3 bases and the V segment lost 4 bases, leaving 7 bases of the junction unmatched. Germline V gives CDR1 SGHNT, CDR2 YYREEE (reference sequence). In DNA form, the CDR3 reads TGTGCCAGCAGCGCAGACAGGGGGCAAGTCTACAATGAGCAGTTCTTC. The encoded protein is CASSADRGQVYNEQFF.

CDR3 sequence: CASRGQGEAFF. The CDR3 nucleotides read TGTGCCAGCAGAGGACAGGGTGAAGCTTTCTTT. The V and J genes are TRBV6-5 and TRBJ1-1; the match to TRBD1 covers 8 bases. Germline values: CDR1 MNHEY, CDR2 SVGAGI. V shed 6 bases and J 7 bases; nucleotides not matched to a gene: 1. The CDR3 extends over 11 amino acids.

As for this clone: This specimen includes other DNA sequences encoding the same CDR3. This rearrangement joins TRBV12-3 or TRBV12-4 to TRBJ2-7; D uncertain. The CDR3 runs 11 residues. Trimming pared 6 bases from V and 2 bases from J, leaving 5 bases between. Here the CDR3 reads CASSAAYEQYF. The CDR3 bases are TGTGCCAGCAGCGCAGCCTACGAGCAGTACTTC.